Following are 11 T cell receptor beta chains from one sample sequenced in a study of cytomegalovirus exposure and HLA in healthy donors (TCRdb year 2017). The library was produced with the immunoSEQ multiplex PCR assay. For the multiplex PCR, a mixture combining 60 forward primers for TCR Vbeta segments and 13 reverse primers for TCR Jbeta segments was used. TCRdb mirrors the immuneACCESS table, restricted to in-frame sequences. Some clones are absent from its copies; in checked studies, under half trace to an unresolved V gene, and the reason for the others is unknown. The sample profile shows under 130,000 clones; nearly 85% of them were found once. Together, the top ten hold 5% to 6.5% of the sample. What was sequenced was PBMCs. These receptor sequences come from a man between 18 and 35 years old in good health and CMV-seronegative.

J is TRBJ1-5 and V is TRBV27; weak D call: TRBD1 (6 bases). The CDR3 loop spans 15 amino acids. Germline V gene sequence: CDR1 MNHEY, CDR2 SMNVEV (reference sequence). V lost 5 bases to trimming and J lost 2 bases, with 13 bases between them. The CDR3 here is CASSPRGGGNQPQHF. DNA for the CDR3: TGTGCCAGCAGTCCCCGGGGGGGCGGCAATCAGCCCCAGCATTTT.

V and J are TRBV9 and TRBJ2-3, with TRBD2 matching 10 bases. Germline V gene sequence: CDR1 SGDLS, CDR2 YYNGEE. Losses at the gene ends were 7 bases for V and 2 bases for J; bases not matched to a gene: 7. CDR3 length: 15 amino acids. The CDR3: CASAASGSVTDTQYF. CDR3 in DNA: TGTGCCAGCGCGGCTAGCGGGAGCGTCACAGATACGCAGTATTTT.

This chain uses TRBV20-1 with TRBJ2-5; 8 nucleotides align to TRBD2. The CDR3 is made up of 11 amino acids. CDR1 DFQATT and CDR2 SNEGSKA come from the germline V gene (reference sequence). DNA for the CDR3: TGCCGCAGACTAGCGATGGAGACCCAGTACTTC. It is translated as CRRLAMETQYF.

This clone was seen only once. The chain links TRBV5-8 to TRBJ1-4; 7 bases agree with TRBD1. Germline V gene data show CDR1 as SGHTS and CDR2 as YDEGEE. This CDR3 has 13 amino acids. J was trimmed by 11 bases and V by 1 base; bases with no gene match: 5. The CDR3 here is CASSLRGRDKLFF. DNA of the CDR3: TGTGCCAGCAGCTTGAGGGGGCGCGACAAACTGTTTTTT.

The chain employs TRBV18 and TRBJ1-1; no firm D call. CDR3 size: 16 residues. Germline V gene lookup returns CDR1 KGHSH and CDR2 LQKENI. Deletions cut 1 base from V and 3 bases from J, with 15 bases between. The CDR3 spells CASSPLVADEHTEAFF. Written as DNA, the CDR3 is TGTGCCAGCTCACCACTTGTAGCCGATGAACACACTGAAGCTTTCTTT.

The rearrangement links TRBV7-8 to TRBJ1-1, with D unresolved. This CDR3 is built from 14 residues. Trimming stripped 5 bases from V and 1 base from J, with 11 bases between. CDR1 is SGHVS and CDR2 is FQNEAQ in the germline V gene. In nucleotides, the CDR3 is TGTGCCAGCAGCCCAACAGCCTCGAACACTGAAGCTTTCTTT. Its protein product is CASSPTASNTEAFF.

V gene TRBV27 combines with J gene TRBJ2-2, with D unresolved. This CDR3 comprises 12 residues. Per germline, CDR1 MNHEY and CDR2 SMNVEV (reference sequence). Trimming shortened V by 3 bases and J by 6 bases, and 5 bases separated the two germline ends. This CDR3 is CASSFLSGELFF. CDR3 nucleotide sequence: TGTGCCAGCAGTTTTCTCTCCGGGGAGCTGTTTTTT.

The rearrangement uses TRBV19 and TRBJ1-2; possible D gene TRBD1, 5 bases. This CDR3 has 13 residues. CDR1 is LNHDA, CDR2 SQIVND, per germline (reference sequence). Trimming shortened V by 4 bases and J by 6 bases, and 12 bases separated the two germline ends. CDR3 in amino acids: CASSSGREHGYTF. The DNA for the CDR3 is TGTGCCAGTAGTAGTGGCAGGGAACATGGCTACACCTTC.

The chain is built from TRBV27 and TRBJ1-2; no reliable D call. The germline V gene encodes CDR1 MNHEY and CDR2 SMNVEV (reference sequence). V lost 5 bases and J 4 bases, leaving 17 bases between the germline ends. The CDR3 is 15 residues long. CDR3 region: CASSHQSQSGYGYTF. CDR3 bases: TGTGCCAGCAGTCACCAGAGCCAAAGCGGCTATGGCTACACCTTC.

V is TRBV5-1 and J is TRBJ2-3, with a possible D match to TRBD1 (5 bases). V lost 0 bases and J 5 bases, leaving 13 bases between the germline ends. This CDR3 contains 15 residues. Germline CDR1 is SGHRS and CDR2 is YFSETQ. The CDR3 DNA sequence: TGCGCCAGCAGCTTGGCCAGCACAGGCGGAGATACGCAGTATTTT. It codes for CASSLASTGGDTQYF. Complete variable domain (other parts from reference TRBV5-1 and TRBJ2-3): KAGVTQTPRYLIKTRGQQVTLSCSPISGHRSVSWYQQTPGQGLQFLFEYFSETQRNKGNFPGRFSGRQFSNSRSEMNVSTLELGDSALYLCASSLASTGGDTQYFGPGTRLTVL.

This clone turned up a few times. The rearrangement joins TRBV5-1 to TRBJ2-7, with TRBD1 matching 7 bases. The germline V gene has CDR1 SGHRS and CDR2 YFSETQ. V lost 4 bases to trimming and J lost 2 bases; unmatched junction nucleotides: 9. The CDR3 is made up of 15 amino acids. The CDR3 DNA reads TGCGCCAGCAGCATCCGGGACAGCTCTACCTACGAGCAGTACTTC. This codes for CASSIRDSSTYEQYF.